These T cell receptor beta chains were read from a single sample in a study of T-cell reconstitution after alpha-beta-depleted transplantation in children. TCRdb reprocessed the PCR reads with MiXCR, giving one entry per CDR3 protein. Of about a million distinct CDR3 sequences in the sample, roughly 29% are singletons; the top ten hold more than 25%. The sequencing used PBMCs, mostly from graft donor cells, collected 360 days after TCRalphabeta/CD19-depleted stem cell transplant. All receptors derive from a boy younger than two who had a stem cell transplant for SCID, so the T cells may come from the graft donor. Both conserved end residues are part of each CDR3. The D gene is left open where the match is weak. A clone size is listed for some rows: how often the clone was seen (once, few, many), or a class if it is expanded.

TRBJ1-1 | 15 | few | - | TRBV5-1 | CASSRTAGAHTEAFF | TGCGCCAGCAGCCGCACTGCCGGGGCCCACACTGAAGCTTTCTTT
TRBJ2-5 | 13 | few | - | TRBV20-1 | CSAPRDGIETQYF | TGCAGTGCACCACGGGACGGGATAGAGACCCAGTACTTC
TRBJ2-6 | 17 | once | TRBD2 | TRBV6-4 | CASSPTSGGYGANVLTF | TGTGCCAGCAGCCCCACTAGCGGGGGGTACGGGGCCAACGTCCTGACTTTC
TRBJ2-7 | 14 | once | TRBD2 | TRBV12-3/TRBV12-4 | CASSLTSGVGEQYF | TGTGCCAGCAGTTTGACTAGCGGGGTGGGCGAGCAGTACTTC
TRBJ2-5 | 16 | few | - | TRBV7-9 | CASSGNRQGLGETQYF | TGTGCCAGCAGCGGAAACCGACAGGGACTTGGAGAGACCCAGTACTTC
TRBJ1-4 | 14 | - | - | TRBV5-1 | CASSSTLDGEKLFF | TGCGCCAGCAGCTCGACTTTGGACGGGGAAAAACTGTTTTTT
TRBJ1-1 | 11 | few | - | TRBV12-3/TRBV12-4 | CASSWATEAFF | TGTGCCAGCAGTTGGGCCACTGAAGCTTTCTTT
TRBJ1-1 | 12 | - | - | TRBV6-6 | CASVGGGTEAFF | TGTGCCAGCGTCGGGGGAGGGACTGAAGCTTTCTTT
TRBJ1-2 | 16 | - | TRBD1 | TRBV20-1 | CSSYTLRDRVTGSYTF | TGCAGTTCATACACGCTCCGGGACAGGGTTACCGGTAGCTACACCTTC
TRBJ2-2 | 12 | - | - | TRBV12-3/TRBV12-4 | CASSVQIGELFF | TGTGCCAGCAGTGTTCAGATAGGGGAGCTGTTTTTT
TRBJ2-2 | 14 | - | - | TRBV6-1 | CASRLQMNTGELFF | TGTGCCAGCAGGCTACAGATGAACACCGGGGAGCTGTTTTTT
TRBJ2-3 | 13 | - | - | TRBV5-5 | CASSPIRADTQYF | TGTGCCAGCAGCCCCATCCGGGCAGATACGCAGTATTTT
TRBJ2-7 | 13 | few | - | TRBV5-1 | CASSLGPLRGQYF | TGCGCCAGCAGCTTGGGCCCCTTACGTGGGCAGTACTTC
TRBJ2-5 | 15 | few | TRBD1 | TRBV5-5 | CASSSDRVLLETQYF | TGTGCCAGCAGCTCTGACAGGGTATTATTGGAGACCCAGTACTTC
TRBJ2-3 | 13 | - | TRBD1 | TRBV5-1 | CATGTGRTDTQYF | TGCGCCACGGGGACAGGGAGGACAGATACGCAGTATTTT
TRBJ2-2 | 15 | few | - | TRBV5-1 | CASSFQGIYTGELFF | TGCGCCAGCAGCTTCCAGGGGATCTACACCGGGGAGCTGTTTTTT
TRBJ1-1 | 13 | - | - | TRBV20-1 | CSATGTLNTEAFF | TGCAGTGCCACCGGGACACTAAACACTGAAGCTTTCTTT
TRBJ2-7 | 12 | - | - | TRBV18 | CASSPPSDEQYF | TGTGCCAGCTCACCACCGTCGGACGAGCAGTACTTC
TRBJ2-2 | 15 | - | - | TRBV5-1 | CASSFPRGDTGELFF | TGCGCCAGCAGCTTCCCCAGGGGCGACACCGGGGAGCTGTTTTTT
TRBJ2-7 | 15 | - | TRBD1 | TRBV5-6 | CASSSGQGRNHEQYF | TGTGCCAGCAGCTCCGGACAGGGAAGGAACCACGAGCAGTACTTC
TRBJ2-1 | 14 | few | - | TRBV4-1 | CASSQPRDGSYRFF | TGCGCCAGCAGCCAGCCTCGGGACGGATCCTATCGGTTCTTC
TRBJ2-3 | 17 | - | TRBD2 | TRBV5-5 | CASSLDQLAGIADTQYF | TGTGCCAGCAGCTTGGACCAACTAGCGGGGATTGCAGATACGCAGTATTTT
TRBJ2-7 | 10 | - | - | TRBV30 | CAGTNNEQYF | TGTGCCGGGACAAATAACGAGCAGTACTTC
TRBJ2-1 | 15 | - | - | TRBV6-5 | CASSYEKRWGAEQFF | TGTGCCAGCAGTTACGAGAAGAGGTGGGGGGCAGAGCAGTTCTTC
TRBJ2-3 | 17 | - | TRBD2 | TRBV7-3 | CASSLEDRRGSTDTQYF | TGTGCCAGCAGCTTAGAGGATCGGCGGGGGAGCACAGATACGCAGTATTTT
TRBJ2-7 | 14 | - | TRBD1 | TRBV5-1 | CASSTGTASYEQYF | TGCGCCAGCAGCACTGGGACAGCCTCCTACGAGCAGTACTTC
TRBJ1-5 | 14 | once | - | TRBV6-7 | CASSTDASNQPQHF | TGTGCCAGCAGTACGGATGCTAGCAATCAGCCCCAGCATTTT
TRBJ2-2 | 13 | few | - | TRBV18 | CASSRGYDGELFF | TGTGCCAGCTCACGGGGGTACGACGGGGAGCTGTTTTTT
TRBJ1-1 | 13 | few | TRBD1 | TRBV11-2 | CASSYPGGGRAFF | TGTGCCAGCAGCTACCCAGGGGGGGGCCGAGCTTTCTTT
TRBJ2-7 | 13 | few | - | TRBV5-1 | CASSLSGAVEQYF | TGCGCCAGCAGCTTGTCAGGGGCGGTCGAGCAGTACTTC
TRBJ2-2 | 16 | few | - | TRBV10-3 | CAISPTATANTGELFF | TGTGCCATCAGCCCTACAGCTACCGCGAACACCGGGGAGCTGTTTTTT